Each of the 24 T cell receptor beta chains below was sequenced from the same sample in a study of T cells after yellow fever vaccination. TCRdb ran MiXCR on the 5' RACE reads and lists one entry per CDR3 protein. The sample lists approximately 300,000 distinct CDR3 sequences, 6.8% occurring once. The sequences come from PBMCs, collected roughly 47 days after the first yellow fever vaccination. The receptors were sampled from a man between 18 and 35 years old who received the YFV17D yellow fever vaccine.

The gene calls are TRBV4-2 and TRBJ1-2; 10 positions match TRBD1. V trimming: 4 bases; J trimming: 4 bases; junction bases outside the gene matches: 3. The CDR3 runs to 14 residues. Germline V gene data show CDR1 as LGHNA and CDR2 as YNFKEQ. The CDR3: CASSRDRGVYGYTF. The CDR3 DNA reads as TGTGCCAGCAGCCGGGACAGGGGCGTCTATGGCTACACCTTC.

This clonotype was seen a few times. The chain recombines TRBV6-1 with TRBJ2-1; 7 bases fit TRBD2. With 5 bases clipped from V and 13 bases from J, the junction kept 11 bases outside the gene matches. The CDR3 consists of 13 residues. CDR1 is MNHNS, CDR2 SASEGT, per germline. DNA for the CDR3: TGTGCCAGCAGTAGCTCTAGCGGCGGCACACAGTTCTTC. Translating gives CASSSSSGGTQFF.

This clonotype was detected only a few times. The chain employs TRBV12-3 or TRBV12-4 and TRBJ2-1; the match to TRBD1 covers 9 bases. Trimming at V came to 6 bases and at J to 4 bases, leaving 7 bases not matched to a gene. The CDR3 runs to 15 residues. CDR3 nucleotides: TGTGCCAGCAGCCAGGGACAGGGCGTATACAATGAGCAGTTCTTC. Protein: CASSQGQGVYNEQFF.

This clonotype was found many times. The chain uses TRBV5-1 and TRBJ1-1; D possibly corresponds to TRBD1 (5 bases). CDR3 length: 15 residues. V dropped 5 bases and J dropped 2 bases, with 16 bases sitting between them. The germline CDR1 and CDR2 sequences are SGHRS and YFSETQ. The DNA for the CDR3 is TGCGCCAGCAGACGGGACCCTACAGGTAACACTGAAGCTTTCTTT. Its translation: CASRRDPTGNTEAFF.

In its sample, this clonotype was seen a few times. J is TRBJ2-2 and V is TRBV12-3 or TRBV12-4; 8 bases line up with TRBD2. V was clipped by 10 bases and J by 4 bases; unmatched bases: 5. The CDR3 has 13 amino acids. This chain's CDR3 is CATKRGSTGELFF. In nucleotides, the CDR3 is TGTGCCACCAAGCGGGGGAGCACCGGGGAGCTGTTTTTT.

A few counts support this clonotype. This chain links TRBV12-3 or TRBV12-4 with TRBJ1-1; D perhaps matches TRBD1 (6 bases). With 7 bases removed from V and 6 bases from J, the gap between germline ends came to 15 bases. The CDR3 is made up of 13 amino acids. CDR3 coding DNA: TGTGCCAGCACCGTACAGGGAAGGGCTGAAGCTTTCTTT. Protein: CASTVQGRAEAFF.

This clonotype was seen repeatedly, ten times or more. V is TRBV20-1 and J is TRBJ2-1; a weak D match, TRBD2 (6 bases). V lost 6 bases and J 0 bases, leaving 18 bases between the germline ends. Germline lookup yields CDR1 DFQATT and CDR2 SNEGSKA (reference sequence). The CDR3 totals 16 residues. In DNA, the CDR3 is TGCAGTGCGAACCACCCCTACGGGGGCTCCTACAATGAGCAGTTCTTC. Amino acids: CSANHPYGGSYNEQFF.

This clonotype has more than one count but fewer than ten. The V and J genes are TRBV4-3 and TRBJ2-7; 7 nucleotides line up with TRBD1. The CDR3 sequence is 14 residues long. The V segment lost 4 bases and the J segment 5 bases; nucleotides outside the gene matches: 8. Looked up from germline, CDR1 is LGHNA and CDR2 is YSLEER. Written as DNA, the CDR3 is TGCGCCAGCAGCCTCCGGGACAGCTCAGACGAGCAGTACTTC. Residues: CASSLRDSSDEQYF.

This clonotype was picked up many times. V is TRBV15 and J is TRBJ2-1; the D call may be TRBD1 or TRBD2 (5 bases each). This CDR3 is built from 13 residues. V was pared by 4 bases and J by 6 bases, with 10 bases between. Germline CDR1 reads LNHNV; CDR2 reads YYDKDF (reference sequence). CDR3 coding DNA: TGTGCCACCAGCACGGGGCAGATCAATGAGCAGTTCTTC. It codes for CATSTGQINEQFF.

This clonotype was counted only a few times. The V call is TRBV28, the J call TRBJ1-6; 7 nucleotides line up with TRBD1. This CDR3 has 15 amino acids. Per the germline V gene, CDR1 is MDHEN and CDR2 is SYDVKM. The J segment lost 8 bases and the V segment lost 7 bases, leaving 11 bases of the junction unmatched. CDR3 loop: CASTPRTGGDSPLHF. The CDR3 bases are TGTGCCAGCACTCCACGGACAGGCGGGGATTCACCCCTCCACTTT.

This chain connects TRBV3-1 to TRBJ1-2; D not certain. The germline gives CDR1 LGHDT, CDR2 YNNKEL (reference sequence). Trimming cost V 2 bases and J 8 bases, with 12 bases left between them. The CDR3 contains 13 residues. DNA of the CDR3: TGTGCCAGCAGCCAAATCCGACACGGGGGCTACACCTTC. Translating gives CASSQIRHGGYTF.

This rearrangement joins TRBV7-2 to TRBJ1-6; unclear D gene. This CDR3 is built from 14 residues. Germline-derived CDR1 and CDR2 are SGHTA and FQGNSA. Trimming cost V 7 bases and J 0 bases, with 7 bases left between them. CDR3 region: CASTWGSYNSPLHF. CDR3 nucleotides: TGTGCCAGCACGTGGGGCTCCTATAATTCACCCCTCCACTTT.

This clonotype was detected many times. In DNA, the CDR3 is TGCGCCAGCACCCCAGAGCGAAGCTCCTACAATGAGCAGTTCTTC. It is translated as CASTPERSSYNEQFF. The chain joins TRBV4-3 to TRBJ2-1; D unresolved. Germline V lookup: CDR1 LGHNA, CDR2 YSLEER. The CDR3 extends over 15 amino acids. V was shortened by 7 bases and J by 0 bases, with 13 bases between the two germline ends.

CDR3 amino acids: CASSQVAKNIQYF. DNA for the CDR3: TGTGCCAGCAGCCAAGTAGCCAAAAACATTCAGTACTTC. The rearrangement uses TRBV7-9 and TRBJ2-4; D gene ambiguous. Germline V gene data show CDR1 as SEHNR and CDR2 as FQNEAQ (reference sequence). The CDR3 has 13 residues. Trimming shortened V by 5 bases and J by 0 bases, and 5 bases separated the two germline ends.

This chain links TRBV12-3 or TRBV12-4 with TRBJ2-7; possible D gene TRBD2, 5 bases. V lost 4 bases to trimming and J lost 5 bases, with 9 bases between them. The CDR3 contains 12 residues. For the CDR3, the DNA is TGTGCCAGCAGTTCCGCGGGCCACGAGCAGTACGTC. It yields the protein CASSSAGHEQYV.

The sample holds a few counts of this clonotype. The chain is built from TRBV20-1 and TRBJ2-3; TRBD2 agrees at 12 bases. The CDR3 totals 14 residues. V lost 0 bases, J lost 9 bases, and 4 bases stayed unmatched. CDR1 is DFQATT, CDR2 SNEGSKA, per germline (reference sequence). DNA for the CDR3: TGCAGTGCTAGAGATCGACTAGCGGGGGAGACGCAGTATTTT. The encoded protein is CSARDRLAGETQYF.

This clonotype was picked up a small number of times. V and J are TRBV30 and TRBJ2-7; 7 bases agree with TRBD1. The CDR3 runs to 12 residues. CDR1 is GTSNPN, CDR2 SVGIG, per germline (reference sequence). V shed 5 bases and J 7 bases; nucleotides not matched to a gene: 8. The CDR3 sequence is CAWSQGPGEQYF. CDR3 bases: TGTGCCTGGTCACAGGGGCCAGGAGAGCAGTACTTC.

This chain uses TRBV18 with TRBJ1-6; D not certain. V lost 0 bases to trimming and J lost 0 bases, with 6 bases between them. This CDR3 has 16 residues. Germline values: CDR1 KGHSH, CDR2 LQKENI. In DNA form, the CDR3 reads TGTGCCAGCTCACCACCAGAGAGCTCCTATAATTCACCCCTCCACTTT. Its translation is CASSPPESSYNSPLHF.

In this sample, this clonotype turned up a few times. V and J are TRBV5-1 and TRBJ2-5; TRBD2 aligns across 9 bases. The CDR3 covers 14 residues. Germline V lookup: CDR1 SGHRS, CDR2 YFSETQ. After removal of 3 bases from V and 5 bases from J, the junction contained 5 bases not matched to a gene. As DNA, the CDR3 is TGCGCCAGCAGCTCTAGCGGGATGGAGGAGACCCAGTACTTC. Protein sequence: CASSSSGMEETQYF.

This clonotype was counted only a few times. The rearrangement uses TRBV5-1 and TRBJ2-2, with D perhaps matching TRBD1 (5 bases). CDR1 is SGHRS, CDR2 YFSETQ, per germline. This CDR3 contains 15 residues. The V end was cut by 0 bases, the J end by 6 bases, with 12 bases between. CDR3 nucleotide sequence: TGCGCCAGCAGCTTGGTTCAGGGTCAATCCGGGGAGCTGTTTTTT. Its translation is CASSLVQGQSGELFF.

J is TRBJ2-7 and V is TRBV7-2; 7 positions agree with TRBD1. Germline CDR1 is SGHTA and CDR2 is FQGNSA. The CDR3 length is 15 residues. V trimming: 5 bases; J trimming: 0 bases; junction bases outside the gene matches: 7. CDR3 sequence reads: CASSPGQTFSYEQYV. CDR3 sequence (DNA): TGTGCCAGCAGCCCGGGACAGACGTTCTCCTACGAGCAGTACGTC.

This clonotype was counted a few times. The chain recombines TRBV11-2 with TRBJ2-2; 12 nucleotides align to TRBD2. The CDR3 runs 19 residues. With 1 base clipped from V and 6 bases from J, the junction kept 12 bases outside the gene matches. The germline V gene has CDR1 SGHAT and CDR2 FQNNGV. The CDR3 region is CASSLVSRLAGVSPGELFF. The CDR3 DNA reads TGTGCCAGCAGCTTAGTCTCAAGACTAGCGGGGGTTTCGCCCGGGGAGCTGTTTTTT.

The chain uses TRBV5-6 and TRBJ2-7; 10 bases are shared with TRBD1. V shed 5 bases and J 2 bases; nucleotides not matched to a gene: 7. Germline V gene data show CDR1 as SGHDT and CDR2 as YYEEEE. The CDR3 has 15 amino acids. The CDR3 DNA sequence: TGTGCCAGCAGTATCCGGGACAGGGGCCCCTACGAGCAGTACGTC. It specifies CASSIRDRGPYEQYV.

The rearrangement links TRBV29-1 to TRBJ2-1; D not resolved. CDR3 length: 14 amino acids. V shed 2 bases and J shed 5 bases, with 13 bases lying between them. Looked up from germline, CDR1 is SQVTM and CDR2 is ANQGSEA. CDR3 nucleotides: TGCAGCGTTGAACCCCGCGGCCTTCACAATGAGCAGTTCTTC. Amino acids: CSVEPRGLHNEQFF.